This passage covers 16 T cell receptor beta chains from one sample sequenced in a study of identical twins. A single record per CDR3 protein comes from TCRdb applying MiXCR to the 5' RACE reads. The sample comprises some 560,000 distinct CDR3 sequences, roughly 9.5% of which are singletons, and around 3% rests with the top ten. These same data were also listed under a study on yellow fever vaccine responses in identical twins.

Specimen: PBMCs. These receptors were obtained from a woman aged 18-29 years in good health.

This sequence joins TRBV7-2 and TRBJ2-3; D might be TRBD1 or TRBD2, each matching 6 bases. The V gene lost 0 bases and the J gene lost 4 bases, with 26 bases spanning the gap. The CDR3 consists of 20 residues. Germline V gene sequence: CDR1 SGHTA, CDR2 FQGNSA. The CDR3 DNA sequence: TGTGCCAGCAGCTTAGCGTGGACCCTTGGCGGGACAAGGGGCCCAGATACGCAGTATTTT. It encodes CASSLAWTLGGTRGPDTQYF.

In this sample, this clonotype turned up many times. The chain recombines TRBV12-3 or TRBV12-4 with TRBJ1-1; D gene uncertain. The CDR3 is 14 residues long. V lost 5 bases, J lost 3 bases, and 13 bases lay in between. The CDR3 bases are TGTGCCAGCAGTCCGCGACCGGGAGACACTGAAGCTTTCTTT. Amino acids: CASSPRPGDTEAFF.

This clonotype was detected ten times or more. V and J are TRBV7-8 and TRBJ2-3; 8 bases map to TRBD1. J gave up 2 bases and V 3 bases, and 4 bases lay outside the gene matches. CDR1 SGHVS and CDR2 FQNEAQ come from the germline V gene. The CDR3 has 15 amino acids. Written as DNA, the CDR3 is TGTGCCAGCAGCTTGGGACAGGCAAACACAGATACGCAGTATTTT. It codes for CASSLGQANTDTQYF.

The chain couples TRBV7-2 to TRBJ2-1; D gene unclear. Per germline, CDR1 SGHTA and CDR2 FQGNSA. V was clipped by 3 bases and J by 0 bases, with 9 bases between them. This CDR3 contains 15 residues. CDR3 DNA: TGTGCCAGCAGCTTTGAACCGAGCTCCTACAATGAGCAGTTCTTC. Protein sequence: CASSFEPSSYNEQFF.

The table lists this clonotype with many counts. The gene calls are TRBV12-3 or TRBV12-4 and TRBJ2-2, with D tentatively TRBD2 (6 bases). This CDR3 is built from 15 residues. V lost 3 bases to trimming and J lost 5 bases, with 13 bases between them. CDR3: CASSFGGVVTGELFF. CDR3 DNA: TGTGCCAGCAGTTTTGGAGGGGTCGTTACCGGGGAGCTGTTTTTT.

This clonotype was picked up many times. CDR3 DNA sequence: TGCAGCGTTGACCAGAGCGGTCTTTACAATGAGCAGTTCTTC. Amino acids: CSVDQSGLYNEQFF. The gene calls are TRBV29-1 and TRBJ2-1; tentatively, D is TRBD2 (5 bases). V was shortened by 3 bases and J by 4 bases, with 13 bases between the two germline ends. The CDR3 extends over 14 amino acids. Germline loops: CDR1 SQVTM, CDR2 ANQGSEA.

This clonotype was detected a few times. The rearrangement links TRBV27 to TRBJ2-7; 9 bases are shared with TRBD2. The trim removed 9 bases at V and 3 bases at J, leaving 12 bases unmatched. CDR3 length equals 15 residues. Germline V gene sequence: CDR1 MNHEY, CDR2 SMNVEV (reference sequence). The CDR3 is CASKEEPSGIYEQYF. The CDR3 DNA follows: TGTGCCAGTAAGGAAGAGCCTAGCGGGATCTACGAGCAGTACTTC.

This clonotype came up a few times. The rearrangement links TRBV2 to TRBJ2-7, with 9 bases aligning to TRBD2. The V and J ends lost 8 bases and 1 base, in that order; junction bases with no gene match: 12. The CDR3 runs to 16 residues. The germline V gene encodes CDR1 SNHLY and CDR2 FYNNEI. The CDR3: CASGRRNSGSSYEQYF. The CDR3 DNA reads TGTGCCAGCGGTCGACGAAATAGCGGGAGTTCCTACGAGCAGTACTTC.

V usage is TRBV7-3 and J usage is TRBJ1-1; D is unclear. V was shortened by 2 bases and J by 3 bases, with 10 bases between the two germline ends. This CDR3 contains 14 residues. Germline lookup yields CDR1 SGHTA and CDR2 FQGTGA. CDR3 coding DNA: TGTGCCAGCAGCTTACTGGGCTCGGACACTGAAGCTTTCTTT. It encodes CASSLLGSDTEAFF.

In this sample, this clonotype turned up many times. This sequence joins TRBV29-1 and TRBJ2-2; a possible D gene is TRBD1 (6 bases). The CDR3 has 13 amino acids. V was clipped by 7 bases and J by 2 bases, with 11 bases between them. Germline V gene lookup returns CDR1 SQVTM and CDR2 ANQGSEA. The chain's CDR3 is CSATGGNTGELFF. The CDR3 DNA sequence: TGCAGCGCGACAGGTGGAAACACCGGGGAGCTGTTTTTT.

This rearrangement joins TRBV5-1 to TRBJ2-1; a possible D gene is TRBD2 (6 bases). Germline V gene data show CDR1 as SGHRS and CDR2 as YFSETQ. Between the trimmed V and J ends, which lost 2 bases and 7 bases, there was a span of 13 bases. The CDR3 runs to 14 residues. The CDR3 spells CASSLGSGLNEQFF. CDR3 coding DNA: TGCGCCAGCAGCTTAGGTAGCGGATTAAATGAGCAGTTCTTC.

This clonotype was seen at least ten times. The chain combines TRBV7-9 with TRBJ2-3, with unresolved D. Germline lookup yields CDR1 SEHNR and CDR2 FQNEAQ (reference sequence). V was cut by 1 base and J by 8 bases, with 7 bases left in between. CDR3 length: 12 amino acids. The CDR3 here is CASSLGLGTQYF. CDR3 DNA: TGTGCCAGCAGCTTAGGCCTAGGTACGCAGTATTTT.

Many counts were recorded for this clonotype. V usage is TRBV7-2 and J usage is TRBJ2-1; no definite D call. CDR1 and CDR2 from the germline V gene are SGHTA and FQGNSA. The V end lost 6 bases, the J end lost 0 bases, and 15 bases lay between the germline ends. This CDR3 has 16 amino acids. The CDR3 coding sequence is TGTGCCAGCAGAACCAAACAAGGTAGCTCCTACAATGAGCAGTTCTTC. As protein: CASRTKQGSSYNEQFF.

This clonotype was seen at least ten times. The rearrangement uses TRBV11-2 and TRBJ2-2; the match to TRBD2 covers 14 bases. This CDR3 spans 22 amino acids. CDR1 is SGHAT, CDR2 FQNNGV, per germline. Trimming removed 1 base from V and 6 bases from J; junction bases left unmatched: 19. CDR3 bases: TGTGCCAGCAGCTTAGTCTTCGTATTGGGACTAGCGGGAGCTAATCAGGCCGGGGAGCTGTTTTTT. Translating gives CASSLVFVLGLAGANQAGELFF.

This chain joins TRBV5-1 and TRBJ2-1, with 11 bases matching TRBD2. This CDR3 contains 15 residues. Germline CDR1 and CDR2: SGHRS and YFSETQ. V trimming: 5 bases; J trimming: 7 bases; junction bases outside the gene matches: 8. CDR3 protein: CASSQRLAGINEQFF. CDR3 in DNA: TGCGCCAGCAGTCAAAGACTAGCGGGAATAAATGAGCAGTTCTTC.

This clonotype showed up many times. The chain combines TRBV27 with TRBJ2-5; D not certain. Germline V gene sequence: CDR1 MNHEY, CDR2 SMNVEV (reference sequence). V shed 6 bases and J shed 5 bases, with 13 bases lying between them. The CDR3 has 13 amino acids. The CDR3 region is CASSTGLRETQYF. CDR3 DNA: TGTGCCAGCAGCACCGGGCTGCGGGAGACCCAGTACTTC.